A selection of T cell receptor beta chains follows, all from one sample in a study of cytomegalovirus exposure and HLA in healthy donors. The assay was immunoSEQ multiplex PCR, and TCRdb's table has in-frame clones only and misses some. The sample consists of around 130,000 clones, less than 75% of them appearing once. The sample taken for sequencing was PBMCs. These receptors originate from a middle-aged woman in good health and CMV-seropositive. CDR3s include the opening cysteine and the closing phenylalanine or tryptophan. A D gene is named only where the DNA matches it firmly. Clone size appears in some rows only: once, few, many, or a class for an expanded clone.

d_gene: TRBD1
v_gene: TRBV13
abundance: .
j_gene: TRBJ1-2
CDR3aa: CASSLGQNYGYTF
CDR3nt: TGTGCCAGCAGCTTGGGACAGAACTATGGCTACACCTTC

d_gene: TRBD2
v_gene: TRBV7-2
abundance: .
j_gene: TRBJ2-7
CDR3aa: CASSFRAGEVGEQYF
CDR3nt: TGTGCCAGCAGCTTTCGAGCGGGAGAGGTGGGCGAGCAGTACTTC

d_gene: .
v_gene: TRBV18
abundance: .
j_gene: TRBJ2-1
CDR3aa: CASSPGGLQDNEQFF
CDR3nt: TGTGCCAGCTCACCTGGGGGGTTACAGGACAATGAGCAGTTCTTC

d_gene: .
v_gene: TRBV28
abundance: once
j_gene: TRBJ2-2
CDR3aa: CASAERTGELFF
CDR3nt: TGTGCCAGCGCGGAGCGCACCGGGGAGCTGTTTTTT

d_gene: TRBD1
v_gene: TRBV7-2
abundance: .
j_gene: TRBJ2-2
CDR3aa: CASSFGTGNTGELFF
CDR3nt: TGTGCCAGCAGCTTTGGGACAGGGAACACCGGGGAGCTGTTTTTT

d_gene: .
v_gene: TRBV5-1
abundance: .
j_gene: TRBJ1-1
CDR3aa: CASSPIQGPNTEAFF
CDR3nt: TGCGCCAGCAGCCCAATACAGGGTCCGAACACTGAAGCTTTCTTT

d_gene: .
v_gene: TRBV14
abundance: .
j_gene: TRBJ2-3
CDR3aa: CASQALTDTQYF
CDR3nt: TGTGCCAGCCAAGCCCTCACAGATACGCAGTATTTT

d_gene: .
v_gene: TRBV16
abundance: .
j_gene: TRBJ1-5
CDR3aa: CASSQVRTAEQPQHF
CDR3nt: TGTGCCAGCAGCCAAGTAAGGACAGCTGAACAGCCCCAGCATTTT

d_gene: .
v_gene: TRBV2
abundance: .
j_gene: TRBJ1-4
CDR3aa: CASRITGPSSSEKLFF
CDR3nt: TGTGCCAGCAGAATAACAGGGCCATCCTCATCCGAAAAACTGTTTTTT

d_gene: TRBD1
v_gene: TRBV4-3
abundance: .
j_gene: TRBJ2-6
CDR3aa: CASSQVTGGTLFGGANVLTF
CDR3nt: TGCGCCAGCAGCCAAGTTACAGGGGGTACCCTCTTTGGTGGGGCCAACGTCCTGACTTTC

d_gene: .
v_gene: TRBV19
abundance: .
j_gene: TRBJ1-4
CDR3aa: CASSPRQVVATNEKLFF
CDR3nt: TGTGCCAGTAGTCCGAGACAGGTAGTTGCAACTAATGAAAAACTGTTTTTT